The clone carrying this T cell receptor (beta chain) is a singleton in its sample. Its antigen is unidentified. The PCR made use of 60 Vbeta and 13 Jbeta primers. The protocol was immunoSEQ multiplex PCR, while the TCRdb copy is restricted to in-frame clones and leaves out a portion. In the table there are around 130,000 clones, roughly four fifths of which are singletons. The sample comes from a study of cytomegalovirus exposure and HLA in healthy donors. Study-wide background: Among the roughly 430 genotyped donors, around 81% were placed in the Caucasian-associated ancestry cluster.

With 3 bases clipped from V and 6 bases from J, the junction kept 1 base outside the gene matches. The CDR3 totals 13 residues. The germline V gene has CDR1 MNHEY and CDR2 SMNVEV (reference sequence). Study-wide results and caveats: Researchers had no immune exposure information except CMV serostatus available.

The genes are TRBV27 and TRBJ2-7, with 11 bases fitting TRBD1. Sequencing used PBMCs. The TCR was taken from a boy aged 2 to 10 in good health and CMV-seronegative. This CDR3 reads CASSLGTGGEQYV. CDR3 nucleotide sequence: TGTGCCAGCAGTTTGGGGACAGGGGGCGAGCAGTACGTC.